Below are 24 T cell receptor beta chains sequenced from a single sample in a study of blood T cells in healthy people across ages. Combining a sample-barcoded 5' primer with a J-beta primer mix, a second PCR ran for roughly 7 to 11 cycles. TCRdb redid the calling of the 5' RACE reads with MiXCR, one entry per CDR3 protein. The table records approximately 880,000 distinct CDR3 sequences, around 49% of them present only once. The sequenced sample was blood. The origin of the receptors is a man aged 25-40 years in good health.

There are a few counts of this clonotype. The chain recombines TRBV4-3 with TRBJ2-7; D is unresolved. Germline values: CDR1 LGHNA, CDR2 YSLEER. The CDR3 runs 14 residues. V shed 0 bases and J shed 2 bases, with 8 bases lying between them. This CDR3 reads CASSQEDKTYEQYF. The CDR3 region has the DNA TGCGCCAGCAGCCAAGAAGACAAAACCTACGAGCAGTACTTC.

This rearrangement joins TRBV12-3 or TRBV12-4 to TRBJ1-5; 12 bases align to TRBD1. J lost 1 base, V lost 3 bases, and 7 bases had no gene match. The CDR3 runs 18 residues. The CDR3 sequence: CASSLAGTGGVSNQPQHF. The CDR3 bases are TGTGCCAGCAGTTTGGCCGGGACAGGGGGCGTCAGCAATCAGCCCCAGCATTTT.

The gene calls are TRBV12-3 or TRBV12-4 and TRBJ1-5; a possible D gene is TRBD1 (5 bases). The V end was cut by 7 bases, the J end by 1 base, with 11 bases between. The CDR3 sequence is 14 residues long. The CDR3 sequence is CASTSGSSNQPQHF. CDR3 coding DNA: TGTGCCAGCACCTCAGGGTCGAGCAATCAGCCCCAGCATTTT.

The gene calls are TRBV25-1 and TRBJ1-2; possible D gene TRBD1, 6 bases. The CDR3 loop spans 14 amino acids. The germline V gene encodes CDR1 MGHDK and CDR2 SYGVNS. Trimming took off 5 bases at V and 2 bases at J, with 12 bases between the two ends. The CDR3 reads CASSPERGNYGYTF. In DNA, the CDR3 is TGTGCCAGCAGTCCTGAGAGGGGGAACTATGGCTACACCTTC.

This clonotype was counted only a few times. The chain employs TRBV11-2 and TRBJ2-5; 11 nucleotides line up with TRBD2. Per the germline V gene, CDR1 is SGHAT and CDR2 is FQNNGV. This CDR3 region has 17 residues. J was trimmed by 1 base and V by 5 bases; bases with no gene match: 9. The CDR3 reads CASSQGTSGGSQETQYF. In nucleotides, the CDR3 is TGTGCCAGCAGCCAGGGCACTAGCGGGGGATCCCAAGAGACCCAGTACTTC.

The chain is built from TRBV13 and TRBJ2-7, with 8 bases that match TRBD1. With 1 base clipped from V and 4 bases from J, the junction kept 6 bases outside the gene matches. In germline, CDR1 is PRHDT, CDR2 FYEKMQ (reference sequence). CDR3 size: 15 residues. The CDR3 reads CASSLVAGGRYEQYF. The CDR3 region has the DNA TGTGCCAGCAGCTTAGTGGCAGGGGGCCGTTACGAGCAGTACTTC.

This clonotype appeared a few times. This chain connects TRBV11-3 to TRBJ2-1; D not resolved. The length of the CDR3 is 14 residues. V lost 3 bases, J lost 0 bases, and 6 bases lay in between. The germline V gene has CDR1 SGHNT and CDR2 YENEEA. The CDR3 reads CASSFGFSYNEQFF. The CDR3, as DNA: TGTGCCAGCAGCTTCGGCTTCTCCTACAATGAGCAGTTCTTC.

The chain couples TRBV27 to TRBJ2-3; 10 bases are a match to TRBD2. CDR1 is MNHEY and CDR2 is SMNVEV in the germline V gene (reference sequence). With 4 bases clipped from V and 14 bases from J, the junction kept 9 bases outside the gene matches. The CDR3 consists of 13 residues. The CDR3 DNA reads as TGTGCCAGCAGTTCGCTACTAGCGGGGACTCGGTATTTT. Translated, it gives CASSSLLAGTRYF.

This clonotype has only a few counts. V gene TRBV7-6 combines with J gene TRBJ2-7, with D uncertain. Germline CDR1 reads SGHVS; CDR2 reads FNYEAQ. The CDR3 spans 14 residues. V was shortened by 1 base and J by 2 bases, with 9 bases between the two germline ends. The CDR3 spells CASSLGADTYEQYF. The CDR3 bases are TGTGCCAGCAGCTTAGGGGCTGATACCTACGAGCAGTACTTC.

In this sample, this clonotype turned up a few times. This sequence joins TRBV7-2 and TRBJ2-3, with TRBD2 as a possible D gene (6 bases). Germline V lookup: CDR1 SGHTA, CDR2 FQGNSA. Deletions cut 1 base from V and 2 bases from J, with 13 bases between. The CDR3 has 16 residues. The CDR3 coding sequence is TGTGCCAGCAGCTTAGGTGCGGGGAGGAACACAGATACGCAGTATTTT. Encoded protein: CASSLGAGRNTDTQYF. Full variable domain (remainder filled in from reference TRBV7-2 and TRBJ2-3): GAGVSQSPSNKVTEKGKDVELRCDPISGHTALYWYRQSLGQGLEFLIYFQGNSAPDKSGLPSDRFSAERTGGSVSTLTIQRTQQEDSAVYLCASSLGAGRNTDTQYFGPGTRLTVL.

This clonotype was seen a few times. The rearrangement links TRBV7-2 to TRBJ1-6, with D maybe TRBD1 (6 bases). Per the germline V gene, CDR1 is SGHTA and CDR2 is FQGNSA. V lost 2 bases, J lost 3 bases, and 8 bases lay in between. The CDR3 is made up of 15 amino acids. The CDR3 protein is CASSLSGVYNSPLHF. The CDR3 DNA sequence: TGTGCCAGCAGCTTATCAGGGGTCTATAATTCACCCCTCCACTTT.

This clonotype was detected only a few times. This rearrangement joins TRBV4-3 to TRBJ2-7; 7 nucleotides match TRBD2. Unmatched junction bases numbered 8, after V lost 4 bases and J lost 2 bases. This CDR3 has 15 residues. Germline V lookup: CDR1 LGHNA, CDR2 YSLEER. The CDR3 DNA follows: TGCGCCAGCAGCCTGGGGCGACGGGAGGCCTACGAGCAGTACTTC. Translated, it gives CASSLGRREAYEQYF.

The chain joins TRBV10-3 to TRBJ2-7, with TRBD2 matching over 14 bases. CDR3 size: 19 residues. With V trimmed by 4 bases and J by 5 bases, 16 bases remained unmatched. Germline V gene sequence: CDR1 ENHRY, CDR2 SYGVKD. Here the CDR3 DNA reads TGTGCCATCAGTGGAGGGACTAGCGGGGGAGATTCAATCGTCGACGAGCAGTACTTC. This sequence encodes CAISGGTSGGDSIVDEQYF.

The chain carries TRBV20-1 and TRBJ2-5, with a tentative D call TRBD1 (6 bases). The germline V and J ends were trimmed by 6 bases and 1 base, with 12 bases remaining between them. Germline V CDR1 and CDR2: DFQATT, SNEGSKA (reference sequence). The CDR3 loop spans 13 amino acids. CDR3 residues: CSAAGAPQETQYF. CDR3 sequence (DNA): TGCAGTGCCGCAGGGGCCCCCCAAGAGACCCAGTACTTC.

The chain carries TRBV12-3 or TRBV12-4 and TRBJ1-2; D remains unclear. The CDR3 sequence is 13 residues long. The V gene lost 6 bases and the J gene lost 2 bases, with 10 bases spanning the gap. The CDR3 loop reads CASSLILNYGYTF. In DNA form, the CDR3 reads TGTGCCAGCAGCCTGATCCTCAACTATGGCTACACCTTC.

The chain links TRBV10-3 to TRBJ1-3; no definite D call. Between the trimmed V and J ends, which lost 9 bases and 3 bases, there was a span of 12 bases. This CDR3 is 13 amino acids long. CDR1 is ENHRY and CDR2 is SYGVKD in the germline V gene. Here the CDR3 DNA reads TGTGCCATTGGGGAGGTAGATGGAAACACCATATATTTT. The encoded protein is CAIGEVDGNTIYF.

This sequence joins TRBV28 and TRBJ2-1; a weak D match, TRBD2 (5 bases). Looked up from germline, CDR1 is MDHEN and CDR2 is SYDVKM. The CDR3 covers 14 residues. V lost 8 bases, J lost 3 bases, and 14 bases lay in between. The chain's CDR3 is CASPPSGNYNEQFF. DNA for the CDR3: TGTGCCAGCCCCCCCTCGGGGAACTACAATGAGCAGTTCTTC.

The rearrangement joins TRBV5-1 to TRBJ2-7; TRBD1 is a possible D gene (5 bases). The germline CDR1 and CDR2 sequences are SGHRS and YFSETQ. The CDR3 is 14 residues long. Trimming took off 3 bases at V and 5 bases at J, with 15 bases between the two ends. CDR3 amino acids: CASSSIPGHHEQYF. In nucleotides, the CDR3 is TGCGCCAGCAGCTCCATCCCTGGACATCACGAGCAGTACTTC.

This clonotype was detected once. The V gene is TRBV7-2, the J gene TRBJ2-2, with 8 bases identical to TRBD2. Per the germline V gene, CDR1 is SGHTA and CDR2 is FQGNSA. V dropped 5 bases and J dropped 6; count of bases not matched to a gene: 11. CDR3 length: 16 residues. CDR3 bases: TGTGCCAGCAGCCCCCGGGGTAGCGGGACCTCCGGGGAGCTGTTTTTT. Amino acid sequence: CASSPRGSGTSGELFF.

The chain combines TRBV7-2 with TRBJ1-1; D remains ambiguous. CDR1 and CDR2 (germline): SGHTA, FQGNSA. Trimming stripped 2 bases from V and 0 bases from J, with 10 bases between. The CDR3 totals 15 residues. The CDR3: CASSLLGVMNTEAFF. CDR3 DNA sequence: TGTGCCAGCAGCTTACTCGGGGTTATGAACACTGAAGCTTTCTTT. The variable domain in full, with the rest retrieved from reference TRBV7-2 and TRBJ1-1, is GAGVSQSPSNKVTEKGKDVELRCDPISGHTALYWYRQSLGQGLEFLIYFQGNSAPDKSGLPSDRFSAERTGGSVSTLTIQRTQQEDSAVYLCASSLLGVMNTEAFFGQGTRLTVV.

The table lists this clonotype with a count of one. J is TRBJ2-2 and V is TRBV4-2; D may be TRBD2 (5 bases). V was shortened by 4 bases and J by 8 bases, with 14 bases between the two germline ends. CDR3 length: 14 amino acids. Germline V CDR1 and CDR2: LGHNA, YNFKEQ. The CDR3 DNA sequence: TGTGCCAGCAGCCCCGGGTCGGAGGTGGGGGAGCTGTTTTTT. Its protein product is CASSPGSEVGELFF.

CDR3 protein: CASSQVGPGGYTF. For the CDR3, the DNA is TGTGCCAGCAGCCAAGTAGGCCCGGGAGGCTACACCTTC. J is TRBJ1-2 and V is TRBV3-1, with D uncertain. The CDR3 is 13 residues long. Germline V gene data show CDR1 as LGHDT and CDR2 as YNNKEL (reference sequence). The V gene lost 1 base and the J gene lost 8 bases, with 11 bases spanning the gap.

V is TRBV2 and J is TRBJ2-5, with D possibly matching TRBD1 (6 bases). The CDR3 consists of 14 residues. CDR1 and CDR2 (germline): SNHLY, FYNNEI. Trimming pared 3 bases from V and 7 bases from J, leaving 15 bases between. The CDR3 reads CASSEGRGSATQYF. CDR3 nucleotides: TGTGCCAGCAGTGAGGGCAGGGGATCGGCGACCCAGTACTTC.

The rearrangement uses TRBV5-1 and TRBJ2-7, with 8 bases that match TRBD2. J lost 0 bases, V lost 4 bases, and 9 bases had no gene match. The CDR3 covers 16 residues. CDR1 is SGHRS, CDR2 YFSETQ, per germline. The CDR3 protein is CASSPVVAGSSYEQYF. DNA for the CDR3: TGCGCCAGCAGCCCCGTGGTAGCGGGGAGCTCCTACGAGCAGTACTTC.